The 4 T cell receptor beta chains presented below share a single source sample, sequenced in a study of T cell changes during pregnancy in multiple sclerosis. Profiling relied on immunoSEQ multiplex PCR, and the TCRdb table lists in-frame clones only, not all of them. The data contain around 31,000 clones, 93% of them seen just once; the ten biggest clones take up roughly 0.4%. The material was CD4+ T cells from peripheral blood mononuclear cells, obtained in the second trimester of pregnancy. Receptor source: a female donor with multiple sclerosis, enrolled in a pregnancy study.

The gene calls are TRBV30 and TRBJ1-5; 7 bases are a match to TRBD1. Germline-derived CDR1 and CDR2 are GTSNPN and SVGIG (reference sequence). The CDR3 spans 16 residues. V shed 0 bases, J shed 5 bases, and the junction held 10 bases outside the gene matches. The CDR3 sequence: CAWSVKGQISYQPQHF. In DNA form, the CDR3 reads TGTGCCTGGAGTGTAAAGGGACAGATTAGTTATCAGCCCCAGCATTTT.

This clone was seen only once. V is TRBV11-2 and J is TRBJ2-7, with a weak D call TRBD1 (5 bases). Trimming pared 1 base from V and 0 bases from J, leaving 10 bases between. Germline V gene data show CDR1 as SGHAT and CDR2 as FQNNGV. The CDR3 totals 15 residues. The CDR3: CASSLGTLPSYEQYF. CDR3 nucleotides: TGTGCCAGCAGCTTAGGGACATTACCCTCCTACGAGCAGTACTTC.

The count of this clone is one. The chain couples TRBV5-5 to TRBJ1-5; TRBD1 is a possible D gene (5 bases). The CDR3 sequence is 15 residues long. CDR1 is SGHKS and CDR2 is YYEKEE in the germline V gene (reference sequence). Trimming took 2 bases from V and 2 from J, leaving 11 bases between them. CDR3: CASSFMGGGNQPQHF. The DNA of the CDR3 is TGTGCCAGCAGCTTCATGGGGGGGGGCAATCAGCCCCAGCATTTT.

The chain employs TRBV10-3 and TRBJ2-5; 10 bases are a match to TRBD2. Germline V lookup: CDR1 ENHRY, CDR2 SYGVKD. The trim removed 7 bases at V and 5 bases at J, leaving 4 bases unmatched. This CDR3 is built from 13 residues. CDR3 sequence: CAIMKREGETQYF. The CDR3 bases are TGTGCCATCATGAAGCGGGAGGGGGAGACCCAGTACTTC.